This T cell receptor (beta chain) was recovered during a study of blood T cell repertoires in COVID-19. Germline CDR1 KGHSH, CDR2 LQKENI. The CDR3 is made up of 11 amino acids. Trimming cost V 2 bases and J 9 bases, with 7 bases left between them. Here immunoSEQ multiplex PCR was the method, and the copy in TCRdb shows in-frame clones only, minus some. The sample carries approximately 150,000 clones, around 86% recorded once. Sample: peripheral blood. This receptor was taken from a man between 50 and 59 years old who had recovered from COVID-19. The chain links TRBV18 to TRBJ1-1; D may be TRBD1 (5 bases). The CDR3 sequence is CASSPGAQAFF. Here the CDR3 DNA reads TGTGCCAGCTCACCAGGGGCGCAAGCTTTCTTT.